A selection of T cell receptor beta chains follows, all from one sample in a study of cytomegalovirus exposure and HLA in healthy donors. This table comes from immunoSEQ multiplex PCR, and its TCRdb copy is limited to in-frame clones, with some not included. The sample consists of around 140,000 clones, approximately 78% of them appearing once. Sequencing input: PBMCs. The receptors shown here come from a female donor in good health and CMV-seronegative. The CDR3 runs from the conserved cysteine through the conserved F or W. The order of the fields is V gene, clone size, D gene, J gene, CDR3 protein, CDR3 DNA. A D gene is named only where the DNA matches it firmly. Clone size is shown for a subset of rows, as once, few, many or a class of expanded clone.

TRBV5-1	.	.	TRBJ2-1	CASSLATGNYNEQFF	TGCGCCAGCAGCTTGGCGACAGGTAACTACAATGAGCAGTTCTTC
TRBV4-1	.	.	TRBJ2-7	CASSQGVPRRGDEQYF	TGCGCCAGCAGCCAAGGTGTTCCGAGAAGGGGCGACGAGCAGTACTTC
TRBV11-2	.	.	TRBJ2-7	CASSLDLTTYEQYF	TGTGCCAGCAGCTTAGATCTTACAACCTACGAGCAGTACTTC
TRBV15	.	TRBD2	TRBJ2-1	CATSRDWASGLAYNEQFF	TGTGCCACCAGCAGAGATTGGGCTAGCGGTCTTGCCTACAATGAGCAGTTCTTC
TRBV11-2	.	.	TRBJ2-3	CASSLGRVPTQYF	TGTGCCAGCAGCTTAGGGCGGGTCCCTACGCAGTATTTT
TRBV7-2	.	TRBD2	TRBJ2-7	CASSLGTSGGAGQYF	TGTGCCAGCAGCTTGGGGACTAGCGGGGGGGCGGGACAGTACTTC
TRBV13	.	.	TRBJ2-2	CASSFGGTGELFF	TGTGCCAGCAGCTTTGGGGGGACCGGGGAGCTGTTTTTT
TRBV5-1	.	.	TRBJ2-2	CASSLEAGFPGELFF	TGCGCCAGCAGCTTGGAGGCGGGTTTCCCCGGGGAGCTGTTTTTT
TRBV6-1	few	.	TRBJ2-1	CASSAQSGTSYNEQFF	TGTGCCAGCAGTGCCCAAAGCGGAACCTCCTACAATGAGCAGTTCTTC
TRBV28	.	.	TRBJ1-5	CASSFGYSNQPQHF	TGTGCCAGCAGTTTCGGGTATAGCAATCAGCCCCAGCATTTT
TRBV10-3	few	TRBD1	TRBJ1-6	CAISDTGVDNSPLHF	TGTGCCATCAGTGACACAGGGGTTGATAATTCACCCCTCCACTTT
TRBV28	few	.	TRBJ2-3	CASSLSSTDTQYF	TGTGCCAGCAGTTTATCTAGCACAGATACGCAGTATTTT
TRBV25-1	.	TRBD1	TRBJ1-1	CASRATGGTEAFF	TGTGCCAGCAGGGCCACAGGGGGCACTGAAGCTTTCTTT
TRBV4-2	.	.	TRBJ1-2	CASSFGQHNYGYTF	TGTGCCAGCAGCTTCGGACAGCATAACTATGGCTACACCTTC
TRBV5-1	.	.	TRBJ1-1	CASSLASGSVVGKNTEAFF	TGCGCCAGCAGCTTGGCCTCCGGGTCCGTTGTCGGGAAGAACACTGAAGCTTTCTTT
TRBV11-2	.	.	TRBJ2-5	CASSLDPVQETQYF	TGTGCCAGCAGCTTAGATCCCGTCCAAGAGACCCAGTACTTC
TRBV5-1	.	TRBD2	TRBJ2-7	CASSPRTSGSYEQYF	TGCGCCAGCAGTCCAAGGACTAGCGGTTCCTACGAGCAGTACTTC
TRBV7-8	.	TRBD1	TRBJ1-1	CASSLVGGSGTEAFF	TGTGCCAGCAGCTTAGTAGGGGGCTCGGGCACTGAAGCTTTCTTT
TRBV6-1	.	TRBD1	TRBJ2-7	CASSAGTGWTNSYEQYF	TGTGCCAGCAGTGCCGGGACAGGGTGGACTAACTCCTACGAGCAGTACTTC
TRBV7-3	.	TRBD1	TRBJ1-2	CASSHTRTGINYGYTF	TGTGCCAGCAGCCACACACGGACAGGGATTAACTATGGCTACACCTTC
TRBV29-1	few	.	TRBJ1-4	CSVGGWGGDEKLFF	TGCAGCGTCGGCGGATGGGGGGGCGATGAAAAACTGTTTTTT
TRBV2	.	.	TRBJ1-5	CASSKRQSNQPQHF	TGTGCCAGCAGTAAGCGACAGAGCAATCAGCCCCAGCATTTT
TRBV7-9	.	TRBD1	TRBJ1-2	CASSLGQGSGYTF	TGTGCCAGCAGCCTCGGACAGGGGTCTGGCTACACCTTC
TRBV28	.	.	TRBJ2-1	CASSLGGSNNEQFF	TGTGCCAGCAGTTTAGGGGGGTCCAACAATGAGCAGTTCTTC
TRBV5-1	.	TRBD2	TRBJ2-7	CASSLTSGGPRGEQYF	TGCGCCAGCAGCTTGACTAGCGGGGGGCCCCGGGGGGAGCAGTACTTC
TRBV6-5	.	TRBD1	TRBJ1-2	CASSSAQGGNYGYTF	TGTGCCAGCAGTTCGGCGCAGGGGGGTAACTATGGCTACACCTTC
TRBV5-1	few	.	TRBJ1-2	CASSLDTLYGYTF	TGCGCCAGCAGCTTGGACACCTTGTATGGCTACACCTTC
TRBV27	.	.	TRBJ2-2	CASSPGRMVTGELFF	TGTGCCAGCAGTCCCGGCAGGATGGTCACCGGGGAGCTGTTTTTT
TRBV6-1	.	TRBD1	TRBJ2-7	CASSEGQGGDEQYF	TGTGCCAGCAGTGAAGGACAGGGTGGCGACGAGCAGTACTTC
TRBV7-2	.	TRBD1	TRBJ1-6	CASSGRTGYNSPLHF	TGTGCCAGCAGCGGGCGGACAGGTTATAATTCACCCCTCCACTTT
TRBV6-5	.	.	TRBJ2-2	CATTGTQYTGELFF	TGTGCCACAACCGGGACACAATACACCGGGGAGCTGTTTTTT
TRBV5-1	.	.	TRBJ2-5	CASSLGLGGTQYF	TGCGCCAGCAGCTTGGGCCTCGGGGGGACCCAGTACTTC
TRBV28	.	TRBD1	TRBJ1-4	CASRDRFGEKLFF	TGTGCCAGCAGGGACAGGTTCGGTGAAAAACTGTTTTTT
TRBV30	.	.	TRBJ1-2	CASARALPLSGYTF	TGTGCCTCCGCGCGGGCCCTCCCCCTATCTGGCTACACCTTC